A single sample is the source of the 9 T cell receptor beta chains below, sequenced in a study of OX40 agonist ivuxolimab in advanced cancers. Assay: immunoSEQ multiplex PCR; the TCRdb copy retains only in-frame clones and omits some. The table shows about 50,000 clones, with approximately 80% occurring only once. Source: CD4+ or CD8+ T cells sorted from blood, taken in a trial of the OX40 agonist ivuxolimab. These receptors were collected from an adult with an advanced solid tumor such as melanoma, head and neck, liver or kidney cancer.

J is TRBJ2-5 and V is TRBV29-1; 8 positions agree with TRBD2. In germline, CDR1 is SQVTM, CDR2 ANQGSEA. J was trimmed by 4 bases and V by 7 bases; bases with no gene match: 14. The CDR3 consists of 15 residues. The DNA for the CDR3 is TGCAGCGCCCCCGAGGGGACTAGGCCATCAGAGACCCAGTACTTC. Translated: CSAPEGTRPSETQYF.

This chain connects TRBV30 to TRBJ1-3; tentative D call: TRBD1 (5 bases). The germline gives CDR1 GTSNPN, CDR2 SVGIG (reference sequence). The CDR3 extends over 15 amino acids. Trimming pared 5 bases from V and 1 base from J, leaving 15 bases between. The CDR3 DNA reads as TGTGCCTGGTGGGGCCTTTACGGTTCTGGAAACACCATATATTTT. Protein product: CAWWGLYGSGNTIYF.

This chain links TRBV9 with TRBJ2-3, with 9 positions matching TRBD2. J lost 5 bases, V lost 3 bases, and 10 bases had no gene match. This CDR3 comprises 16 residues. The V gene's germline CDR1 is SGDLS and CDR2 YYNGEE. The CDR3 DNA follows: TGTGCCAGCAGCGGGCTTGGCGGGAGGGCAATAGATACGCAGTATTTT. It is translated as CASSGLGGRAIDTQYF. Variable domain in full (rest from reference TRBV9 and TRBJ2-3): DSGVTQTPKHLITATGQRVTLRCSPRSGDLSVYWYQQSLDQGLQFLIQYYNGEERAKGNILERFSAQQFPDLHSELNLSSLELGDSALYFCASSGLGGRAIDTQYFGPGTRLTVL.

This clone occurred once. Here the CDR3 DNA reads TGCAGCGTTAGGATTGGCGAGCAGTACTTC. Translated, it gives CSVRIGEQYF. The chain employs TRBV29-1 and TRBJ2-5; D unclear. The J call may be in error: the DNA end matches TRBJ2-7 better. The CDR3 has 10 amino acids. Per the germline V gene, CDR1 is SQVTM and CDR2 is ANQGSEA.

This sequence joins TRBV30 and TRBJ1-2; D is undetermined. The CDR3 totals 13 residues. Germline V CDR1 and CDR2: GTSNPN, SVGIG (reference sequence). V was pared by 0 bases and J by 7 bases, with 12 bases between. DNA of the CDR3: TGTGCCTGGAGTGTAGCTCGGGGAGGTGGCTACACCTTC. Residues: CAWSVARGGGYTF.

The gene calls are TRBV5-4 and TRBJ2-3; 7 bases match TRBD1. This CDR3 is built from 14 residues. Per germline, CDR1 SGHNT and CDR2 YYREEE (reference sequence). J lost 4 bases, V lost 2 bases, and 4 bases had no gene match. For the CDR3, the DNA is TGTGCCAGCAGCTTCGGTCAGGGGGCAGATACGCAGTATTTT. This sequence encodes CASSFGQGADTQYF.

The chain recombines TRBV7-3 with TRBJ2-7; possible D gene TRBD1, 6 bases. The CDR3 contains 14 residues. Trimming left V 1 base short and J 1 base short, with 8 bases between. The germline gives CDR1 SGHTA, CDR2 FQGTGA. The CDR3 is CASSLNRVSYEQYF. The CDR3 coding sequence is TGTGCCAGCAGCTTAAACAGGGTATCCTACGAGCAGTACTTC.

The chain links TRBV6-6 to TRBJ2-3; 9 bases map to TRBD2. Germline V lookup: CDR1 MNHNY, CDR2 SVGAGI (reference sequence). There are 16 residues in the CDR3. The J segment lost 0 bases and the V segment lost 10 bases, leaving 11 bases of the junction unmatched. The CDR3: CATAGAGGPSTDTQYF. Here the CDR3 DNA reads TGTGCCACCGCAGGGGCGGGAGGGCCTAGCACAGATACGCAGTATTTT.

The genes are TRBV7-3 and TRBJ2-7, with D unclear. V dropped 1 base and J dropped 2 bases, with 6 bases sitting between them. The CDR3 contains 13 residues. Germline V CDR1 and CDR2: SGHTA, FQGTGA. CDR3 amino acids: CASSLSSPYEQYF. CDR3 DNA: TGTGCCAGCAGCTTAAGCTCGCCCTACGAGCAGTACTTC.